Listed below are T cell receptor beta chains from one sample, sequenced in a study of shared clonotypes between healthy human individuals. Sequencing used immunoSEQ multiplex PCR; TCRdb keeps in-frame clones, though not all of them. The sample holds about 1.5 million clones, approximately 98% seen once. Material: naive CD4+ T cells sorted from blood. The receptors derive from a man aged 25 to 40 in good health. Each CDR3 is given with its conserved first and last residue. The order of the fields is J gene, V gene, D gene, CDR3 protein, CDR3 DNA. A D gene is named only where the DNA matches it firmly.

TRBJ1-4 TRBV6-5 NA CASRVGAGEKLFF TGTGCCAGCAGGGTAGGGGCGGGTGAAAAACTGTTTTTT
TRBJ2-7 TRBV11-3 NA CASSLGGSGTYEQYF TGTGCCAGCAGCCTGGGGGGCAGTGGAACCTACGAGCAGTACTTC
TRBJ2-7 TRBV2 NA CASESGDRYEQYF TGTGCCAGCGAGTCGGGAGATAGATACGAGCAGTACTTC
TRBJ2-7 TRBV28 TRBD1 CASRTPGQGLYEQYF TGTGCCAGCAGAACCCCGGGACAGGGACTTTACGAGCAGTACTTC
TRBJ2-3 TRBV11-2 TRBD2 CASSSALAGNTDTQYF TGTGCCAGCAGCTCCGCACTAGCGGGGAACACAGATACGCAGTATTTT
TRBJ1-5 TRBV7-8 NA CASSLLAGNQPQHF TGTGCCAGCAGCTTATTAGCGGGCAATCAGCCCCAGCATTTT
TRBJ2-2 TRBV18 TRBD1 CASSPGTGINTGELFF TGTGCCAGCTCACCAGGGACAGGGATAAACACCGGGGAGCTGTTTTTT
TRBJ2-3 TRBV29-1 NA CSSDGSTDTQYF TGCAGCTCCGACGGCAGCACAGATACGCAGTATTTT
TRBJ2-5 TRBV7-8 TRBD1 CASSSPWDRGRKETQYF TGTGCCAGCAGCTCTCCCTGGGACAGGGGGCGCAAAGAGACCCAGTACTTC
TRBJ1-4 TRBV6-1 TRBD1 CASRGQAATNEKLFF TGTGCCAGCAGGGGACAGGCCGCAACTAATGAAAAACTGTTTTTT